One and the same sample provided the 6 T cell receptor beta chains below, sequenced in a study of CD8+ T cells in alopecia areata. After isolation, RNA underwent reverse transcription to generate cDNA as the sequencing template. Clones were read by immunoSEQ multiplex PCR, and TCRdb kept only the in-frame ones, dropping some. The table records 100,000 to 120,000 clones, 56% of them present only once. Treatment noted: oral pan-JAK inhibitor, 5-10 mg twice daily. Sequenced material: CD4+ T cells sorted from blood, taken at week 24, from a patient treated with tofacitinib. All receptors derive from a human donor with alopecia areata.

CDR3 amino acids: CALKGQAMGYGYTF. As DNA, the CDR3 is TGTGCCTTGAAGGGACAGGCGATGGGGTATGGCTACACCTTC. The rearrangement uses TRBV30 and TRBJ1-2, with 8 bases lining up with TRBD1. Germline V lookup: CDR1 GTSNPN, CDR2 SVGIG (reference sequence). The CDR3 runs to 14 residues. The trim removed 7 bases at V and 5 bases at J, leaving 12 bases unmatched. The full variable domain, completed using reference TRBV30 and TRBJ1-2, is SQTIHQWPATLVQPVGSPLSLECTVEGTSNPNLYWYRQAAGRGLQLLFYSVGIGQISSEVPQNLSASRPQDRQFILSSKKLLLSDSGFYLCALKGQAMGYGYTFGSGTRLTVV.

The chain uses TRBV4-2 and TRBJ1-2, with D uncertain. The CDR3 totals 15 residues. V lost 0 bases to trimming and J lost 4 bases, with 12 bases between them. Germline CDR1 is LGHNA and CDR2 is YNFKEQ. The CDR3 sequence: CASSQDKTPIYGYTF. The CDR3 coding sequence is TGTGCCAGCAGCCAAGATAAAACACCGATCTATGGCTACACCTTC.

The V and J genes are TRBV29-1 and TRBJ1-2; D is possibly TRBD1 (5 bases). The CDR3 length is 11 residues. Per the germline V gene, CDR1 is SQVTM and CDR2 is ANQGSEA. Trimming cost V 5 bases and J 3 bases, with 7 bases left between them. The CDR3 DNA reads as TGCAGCGTTTGGGGGGACTATGGCTACACCTTC. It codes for CSVWGDYGYTF.

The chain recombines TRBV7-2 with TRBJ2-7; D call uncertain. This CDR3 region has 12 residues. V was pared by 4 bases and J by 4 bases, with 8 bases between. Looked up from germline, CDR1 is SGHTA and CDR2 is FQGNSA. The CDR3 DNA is TGTGCCAGCAGCTCCTCAGCTTACGAGCAGTACTTC. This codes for CASSSSAYEQYF.

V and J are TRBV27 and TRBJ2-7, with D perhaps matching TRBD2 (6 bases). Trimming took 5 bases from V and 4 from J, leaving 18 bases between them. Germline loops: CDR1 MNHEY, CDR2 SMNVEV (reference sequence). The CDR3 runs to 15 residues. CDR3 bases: TGTGCCAGCAGTCCTCGGGGGATCCACCGTTACGAGCAGTACTTC. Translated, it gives CASSPRGIHRYEQYF.

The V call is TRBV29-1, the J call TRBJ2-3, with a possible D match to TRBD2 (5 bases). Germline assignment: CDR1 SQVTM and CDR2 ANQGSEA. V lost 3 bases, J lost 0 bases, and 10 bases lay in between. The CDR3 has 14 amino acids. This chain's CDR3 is CSVDEGFSTDTQYF. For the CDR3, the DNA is TGCAGCGTTGATGAGGGATTTAGCACAGATACGCAGTATTTT.